This record concerns one T cell receptor (beta chain) sequence. Its antigen is currently unknown. Profiled with immunoSEQ multiplex PCR; TCRdb holds only in-frame clones, not every one. Of about 66,000 clones detected, roughly 95% appear once; the ten largest clones hold about 3.1%. This sample was taken from a study of T cells after posttransplantation cyclophosphamide. The germline V gene encodes CDR1 SGHVS and CDR2 FNYEAQ. The CDR3 has 16 residues. V shed 0 bases and J shed 1 base, with 9 bases lying between them. Study-level results: Recipient CMV seropositivity and CMV reactivation strongly tracked TRB clonality. Later post-transplant blood repertoires were often dominated by donor CD8+ memory clones. Tissue-infiltrating T cells from skin or gut overlapped little with blood T cells.

The chain has TRBV7-6 and TRBJ2-2; D is ambiguous. Sequenced sample: PBMCs. The source is a woman under 40 in good health and a related stem cell transplant donor. The CDR3 loop reads CASSLARVENTGELFF. The CDR3 bases are TGTGCCAGCAGCTTAGCCCGAGTGGAGAACACCGGGGAGCTGTTTTTT.